This is a list of T cell receptor beta chains from one sample in a study of blood T cell repertoires in COVID-19. Produced via immunoSEQ multiplex PCR; TCRdb's table is partial and in-frame only. Of fewer than 200,000 clones listed, more than 70% are singletons. Sequencing input: peripheral blood. The receptors originated from a middle-aged man with active or convalescent COVID-19. The CDR3 runs from the conserved cysteine through the conserved F or W. The D gene is left open where the match is weak. Rows give clone size only sometimes, using once, few, many, or a class for an expanded clone.

>TRBJ2-2|.|.|TRBV6-5
CASNGGSTGELFF
TGTGCCAGCAATGGTGGCTCCACCGGGGAGCTGTTTTTT
>TRBJ1-5|.|.|TRBV7-9
CASSLAGEGVSNQPQHF
TGTGCCAGCAGCTTAGCTGGTGAAGGGGTGAGCAATCAGCCCCAGCATTTT
>TRBJ1-1|.|.|TRBV6-6
CASSPTGHNTEAFF
TGTGCCAGCAGTCCGACGGGACACAACACTGAAGCTTTCTTT
>TRBJ1-1|.|.|TRBV7-9
CASAQGGTEAFF
TGTGCCAGCGCACAGGGTGGCACTGAAGCTTTCTTT
>TRBJ2-1|TRBD1|.|TRBV10-3
CAISGQGASGEQFF
TGTGCCATATCGGGACAGGGGGCGTCGGGTGAGCAGTTCTTC
>TRBJ2-5|.|.|TRBV7-2
CASSPLGRELKTQYF
TGTGCCAGCAGCCCATTGGGACGGGAGTTGAAGACCCAGTACTTC
>TRBJ2-7|.|.|TRBV5-5
CASSPLYEQYF
TGTGCCAGCAGCCCCCTTTACGAGCAGTACTTC
>TRBJ2-2|TRBD2|.|TRBV12-3/TRBV12-4
CASKYLADGELFF
TGTGCCAGCAAATATCTAGCGGACGGGGAGCTGTTTTTT
>TRBJ2-5|.|.|TRBV19
CASSPRRLETQYF
TGTGCCAGTAGTCCACGGCGGCTAGAGACCCAGTACTTC
>TRBJ1-6|TRBD1|.|TRBV7-8
CASSPRQGNANNSPLHF
TGTGCCAGCAGCCCGCGACAGGGAAACGCAAATAATTCACCCCTCCACTTT
>TRBJ1-5|.|.|TRBV6-5
CASSYGRNQPQHF
TGTGCCAGCAGTTACGGGAGAAATCAGCCCCAGCATTTT
>TRBJ2-7|.|.|TRBV5-1
CASTTNVGPYEQYF
TGCGCCAGCACCACGAATGTGGGGCCCTACGAGCAGTACTTC
>TRBJ2-7|.|.|TRBV12-3/TRBV12-4
CASSPPGSYEQYF
TGTGCCAGCAGCCCCCCGGGCTCCTACGAGCAGTACTTC
>TRBJ2-2|.|few|TRBV6-6
CASSSGTLNTGELFF
TGTGCCAGCAGTTCCGGGACACTCAACACCGGGGAGCTGTTTTTT
>TRBJ2-1|TRBD1|.|TRBV6-5
CASTGGAYNEQFF
TGTGCCAGCACAGGGGGTGCCTACAATGAGCAGTTCTTC
>TRBJ1-6|TRBD1|.|TRBV29-1
CSTRTGIKENSPLHF
TGCAGCACCCGGACAGGGATAAAGGAGAATTCACCCCTCCACTTT
>TRBJ2-1|.|once|TRBV5-4
CASSFLTGLGWNEQFF
TGTGCCAGCAGCTTTCTAACAGGGTTGGGATGGAATGAGCAGTTCTTC
>TRBJ1-1|.|.|TRBV19
CASSIRTGRMNTEAFF
TGTGCCAGTAGTATAAGAACAGGGCGCATGAACACTGAAGCTTTCTTT
>TRBJ2-2|TRBD1|.|TRBV7-2
CASSPGTGFTGELFF
TGTGCCAGCAGCCCCGGGACAGGGTTTACCGGGGAGCTGTTTTTT
>TRBJ2-2|.|once|TRBV6-5
CASSLVNTGELFF
TGTGCCAGCAGCCTTGTAAACACCGGGGAGCTGTTTTTT
>TRBJ1-2|TRBD1|.|TRBV19
CASMAWDRSPANYGYTF
TGTGCCAGTATGGCCTGGGACAGGTCCCCGGCTAACTATGGCTACACCTTC
>TRBJ2-3|TRBD1|once|TRBV19
CASSGYGTVTDTQYF
TGTGCCAGTAGTGGATACGGGACAGTCACAGATACGCAGTATTTT
>TRBJ2-3|.|.|TRBV6-4
CASSETEEADTQYF
TGTGCCAGCAGTGAAACTGAAGAGGCAGATACGCAGTATTTT
>TRBJ1-3|TRBD1|.|TRBV11-2
CASSLTGQPGNTIYF
TGTGCCAGCAGCTTAACGGGACAGCCTGGAAACACCATATATTTT
>TRBJ2-7|TRBD1|.|TRBV15
CATSRVTGTGPYEQYF
TGTGCCACCAGCAGAGTCACCGGGACAGGGCCCTACGAGCAGTACTTC
>TRBJ2-3|TRBD1|.|TRBV4-3
CASSQDLVRQGNTDTQYF
TGCGCCAGCAGCCAAGATTTGGTACGACAGGGCAACACAGATACGCAGTATTTT
>TRBJ2-5|TRBD2|.|TRBV18
CASSRAIVAGETQYF
TGTGCCAGCTCACGAGCCATCGTAGCGGGAGAGACCCAGTACTTC
>TRBJ1-3|.|.|TRBV6-2/TRBV6-3
CASSYNPGMGNTIYF
TGTGCCAGCAGTTACAATCCGGGTATGGGAAACACCATATATTTT
>TRBJ1-2|TRBD1|.|TRBV30
CAWTATGEGYTF
TGTGCCTGGACCGCGACAGGGGAGGGCTACACCTTC
>TRBJ1-3|.|.|TRBV4-1
CASSRLGDLNTIYF
TGCGCCAGCAGCCGTCTCGGGGATTTAAACACCATATATTTT
>TRBJ2-1|.|.|TRBV5-4
CASSPRGRDNEQFF
TGTGCCAGCTCCCCAAGGGGCCGCGACAATGAGCAGTTCTTC
>TRBJ1-1|.|.|TRBV10-3
CAIAGPTNTEAFF
TGTGCCATCGCGGGGCCAACGAACACTGAAGCTTTCTTT
>TRBJ2-7|.|.|TRBV5-6
CASFGGQGEYEQYF
TGTGCCAGCTTCGGAGGGCAGGGGGAATACGAGCAGTACTTC
>TRBJ2-1|TRBD2|once|TRBV27
CASSRLAGVSSYNEQFF
TGTGCCAGCAGCCGTCTAGCGGGGGTTAGCTCCTACAATGAGCAGTTCTTC
>TRBJ1-4|TRBD1|.|TRBV7-6
CASSSLPPGQGVIVGKLFF
TGTGCCAGCAGCTCCCTACCACCGGGACAGGGGGTTATAGTTGGAAAACTGTTTTTT
>TRBJ2-2|.|.|TRBV7-2
CASSLRTPNTGELFF
TGTGCCAGCAGCTTAAGGACTCCCAACACCGGGGAGCTGTTTTTT